This TCR beta chain was sequenced during a study of OX40 agonist ivuxolimab in advanced cancers. Study context: Head and neck, renal cell, melanoma or hepatocellular carcinoma were the cancers that dose-escalation patients had. Study-wide findings and caveats: CD4+ and CD8+ blood T cells expanded clonally by week 6 at 0.1 to 3.0 mg/kg.

To note about this clone: Its antigen is as yet unknown.

TCRdb's copy holds only in-frame clones and misses some; the assay was immunoSEQ multiplex PCR. The sample consists of around 140,000 clones, about nine tenths of them appearing once. CDR1 and CDR2 from the germline V gene are MDHEN and SYDVKM. J gave up 3 bases and V 7 bases, and 5 bases lay outside the gene matches. The CDR3 totals 15 residues. The receptor was derived from an adult with an advanced solid tumor such as melanoma, head and neck, liver or kidney cancer. The sequences come from CD4+ or CD8+ T cells sorted from blood, collected in a trial of the OX40 agonist ivuxolimab. This chain joins TRBV28 and TRBJ2-1; TRBD2 aligns across 11 bases. Here the CDR3 reads CASIGGLADYNEQFF. As DNA, the CDR3 is TGTGCCAGCATAGGGGGACTAGCGGACTACAATGAGCAGTTCTTC. The full variable domain, in which reference TRBV28 and TRBJ2-1 provide the parts outside the CDR3, is DVKVTQSSRYLVKRTGEKVFLECVQDMDHENMFWYRQDPGLGLRLIYFSYDVKMKEKGDIPEGYSVSREKKERFSLILESASTNQTSMYLCASIGGLADYNEQFFGPGTRLTVL.